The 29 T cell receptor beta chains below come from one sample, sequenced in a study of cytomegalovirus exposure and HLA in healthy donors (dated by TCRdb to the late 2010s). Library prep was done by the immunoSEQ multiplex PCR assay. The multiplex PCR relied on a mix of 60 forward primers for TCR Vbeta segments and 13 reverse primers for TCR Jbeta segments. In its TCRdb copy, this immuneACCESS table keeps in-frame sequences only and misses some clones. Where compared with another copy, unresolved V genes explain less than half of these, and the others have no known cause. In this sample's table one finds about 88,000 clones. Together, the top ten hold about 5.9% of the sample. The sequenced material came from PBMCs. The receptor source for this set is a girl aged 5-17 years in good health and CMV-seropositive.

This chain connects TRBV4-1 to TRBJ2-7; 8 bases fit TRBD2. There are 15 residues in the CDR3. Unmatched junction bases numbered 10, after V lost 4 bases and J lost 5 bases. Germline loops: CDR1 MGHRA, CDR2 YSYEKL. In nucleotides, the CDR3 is TGCGCCAGCAGCCGAATCGCACTAGCGGCCCACGAGCAGTACGTC. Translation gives CASSRIALAAHEQYV.

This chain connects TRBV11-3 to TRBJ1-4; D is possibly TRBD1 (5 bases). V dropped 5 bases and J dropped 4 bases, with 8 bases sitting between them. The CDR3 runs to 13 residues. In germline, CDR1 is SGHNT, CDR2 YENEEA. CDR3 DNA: TGTGCCAGCAGCCAGGGAAATAATGAAAAACTGTTTTTT. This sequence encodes CASSQGNNEKLFF.

This CDR3 reads CASSFTGKSTDTQYF. DNA for the CDR3: TGTGCCAGCAGTTTCACAGGGAAAAGCACAGATACGCAGTATTTT. The rearrangement links TRBV27 to TRBJ2-3; D is perhaps TRBD1 (6 bases). V was trimmed by 3 bases and J by 0 bases, leaving 10 bases between them. This CDR3 is built from 15 residues. CDR1 is MNHEY, CDR2 SMNVEV, per germline (reference sequence).

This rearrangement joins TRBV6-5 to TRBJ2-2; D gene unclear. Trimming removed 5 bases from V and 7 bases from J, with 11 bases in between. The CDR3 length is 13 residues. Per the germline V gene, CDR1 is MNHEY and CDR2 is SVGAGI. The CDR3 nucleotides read TGTGCCAGCAGTGCAGTTACGGGCGGGGAGCTGTTTTTT. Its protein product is CASSAVTGGELFF.

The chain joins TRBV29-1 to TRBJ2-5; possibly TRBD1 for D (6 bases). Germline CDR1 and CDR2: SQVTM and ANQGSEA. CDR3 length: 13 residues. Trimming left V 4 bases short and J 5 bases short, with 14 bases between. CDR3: CSVGPQGAETQYF. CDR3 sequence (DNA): TGCAGCGTTGGACCACAGGGTGCTGAGACCCAGTACTTC.

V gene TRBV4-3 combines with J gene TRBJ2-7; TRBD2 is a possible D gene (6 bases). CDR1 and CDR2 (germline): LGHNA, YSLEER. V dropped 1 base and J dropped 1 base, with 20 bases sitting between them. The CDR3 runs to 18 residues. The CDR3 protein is CASSQGGGGQGLSYEQYF. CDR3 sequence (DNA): TGCGCCAGCAGCCAAGGGGGAGGTGGTCAGGGCTTGTCCTACGAGCAGTACTTC.

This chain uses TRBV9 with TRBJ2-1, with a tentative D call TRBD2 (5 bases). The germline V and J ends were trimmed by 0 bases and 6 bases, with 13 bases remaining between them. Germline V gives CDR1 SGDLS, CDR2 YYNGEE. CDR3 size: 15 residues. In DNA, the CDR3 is TGTGCCAGCAGCGTAGACCGGGGTCTATCCAATGAGCAGTTCTTC. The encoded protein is CASSVDRGLSNEQFF.

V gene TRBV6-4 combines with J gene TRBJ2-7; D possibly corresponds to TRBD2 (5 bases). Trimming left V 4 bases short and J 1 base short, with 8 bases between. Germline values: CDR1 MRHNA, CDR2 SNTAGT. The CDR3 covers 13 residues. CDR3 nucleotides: TGTGCCAGCAGTGTCCGGGGTTCCTACGAGCAGTACGTC. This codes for CASSVRGSYEQYV.

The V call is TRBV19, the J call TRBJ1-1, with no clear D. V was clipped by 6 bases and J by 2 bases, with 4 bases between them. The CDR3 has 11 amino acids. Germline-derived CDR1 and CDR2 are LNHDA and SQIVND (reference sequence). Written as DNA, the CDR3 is TGTGCCAGTAGCTTAAACACTGAAGCTTTCTTT. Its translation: CASSLNTEAFF.

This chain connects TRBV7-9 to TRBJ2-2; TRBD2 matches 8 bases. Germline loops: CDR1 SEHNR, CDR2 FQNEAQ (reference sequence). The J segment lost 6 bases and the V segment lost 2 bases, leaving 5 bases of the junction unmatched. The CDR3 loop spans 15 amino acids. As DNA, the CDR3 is TGTGCCAGCAGCTTACTCGGGGGGGCAGCCGGGGAGCTGTTTTTT. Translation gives CASSLLGGAAGELFF.

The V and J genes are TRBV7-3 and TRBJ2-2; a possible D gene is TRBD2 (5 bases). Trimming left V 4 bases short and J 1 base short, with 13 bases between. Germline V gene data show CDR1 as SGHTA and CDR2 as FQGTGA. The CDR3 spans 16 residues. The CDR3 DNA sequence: TGTGCCAGCAGCTCAACGTTCGGGAAGAACACCGGGGAGCTGTTTTTT. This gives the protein CASSSTFGKNTGELFF.

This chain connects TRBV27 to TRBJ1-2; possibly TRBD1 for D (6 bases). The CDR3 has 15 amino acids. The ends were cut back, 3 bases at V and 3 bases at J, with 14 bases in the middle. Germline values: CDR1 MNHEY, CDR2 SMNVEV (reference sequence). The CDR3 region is CASSLSGTNDYGYTF. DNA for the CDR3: TGTGCCAGCAGTTTGTCTGGGACAAACGACTATGGCTACACCTTC.

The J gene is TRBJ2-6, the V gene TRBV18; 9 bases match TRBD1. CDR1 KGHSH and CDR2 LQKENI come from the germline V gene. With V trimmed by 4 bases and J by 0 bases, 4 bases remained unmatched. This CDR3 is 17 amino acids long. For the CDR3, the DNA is TGTGCCAGCTCACGGGGACAGGGTAACTCTGGGGCCAACGTCCTGACTTTC. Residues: CASSRGQGNSGANVLTF.

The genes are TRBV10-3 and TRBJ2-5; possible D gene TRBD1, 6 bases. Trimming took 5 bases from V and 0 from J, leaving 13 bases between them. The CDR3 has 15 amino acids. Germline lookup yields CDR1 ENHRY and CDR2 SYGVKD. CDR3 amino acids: CAISTRTEHQETQYF. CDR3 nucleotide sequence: TGTGCCATCAGTACCCGGACAGAACACCAAGAGACCCAGTACTTC.

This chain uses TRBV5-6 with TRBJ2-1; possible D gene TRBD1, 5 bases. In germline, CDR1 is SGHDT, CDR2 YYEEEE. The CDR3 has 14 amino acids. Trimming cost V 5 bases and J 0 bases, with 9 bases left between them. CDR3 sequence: CASSRQSSYNEQFF. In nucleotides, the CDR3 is TGTGCCAGCAGTAGACAGAGCTCCTACAATGAGCAGTTCTTC.

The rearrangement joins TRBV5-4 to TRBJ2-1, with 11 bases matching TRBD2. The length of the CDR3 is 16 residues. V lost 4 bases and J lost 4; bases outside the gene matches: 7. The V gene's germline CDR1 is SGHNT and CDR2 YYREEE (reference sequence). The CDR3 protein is CASSPRLAGGYNEQFF. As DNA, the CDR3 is TGTGCCAGCAGCCCGCGGCTAGCGGGGGGATACAATGAGCAGTTCTTC. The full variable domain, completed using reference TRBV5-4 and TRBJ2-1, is ETGVTQSPTHLIKTRGQQVTLRCSSQSGHNTVSWYQQALGQGPQFIFQYYREEENGRGNFPPRFSGLQFPNYSSELNVNALELDDSALYLCASSPRLAGGYNEQFFGPGTRLTVL.

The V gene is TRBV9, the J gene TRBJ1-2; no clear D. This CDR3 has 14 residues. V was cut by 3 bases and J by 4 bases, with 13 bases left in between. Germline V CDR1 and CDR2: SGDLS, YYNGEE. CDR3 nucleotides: TGTGCCAGCAGCGCTGGGCCCCCAGGCTATGGCTACACCTTC. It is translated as CASSAGPPGYGYTF.

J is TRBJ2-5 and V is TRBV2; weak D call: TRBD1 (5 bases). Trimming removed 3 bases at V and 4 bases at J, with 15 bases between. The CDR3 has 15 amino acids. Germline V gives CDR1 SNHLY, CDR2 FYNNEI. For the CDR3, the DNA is TGTGCCAGCAGTGATAGGGGCAGGGAAGGAGAGACCCAGTACTTC. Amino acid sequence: CASSDRGREGETQYF. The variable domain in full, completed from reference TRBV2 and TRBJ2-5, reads EPEVTQTPSHQVTQMGQEVILRCVPISNHLYFYWYRQILGQKVEFLVSFYNNEISEKSEIFDDQFSVERPDGSNFTLKIRSTKLEDSAMYFCASSDRGREGETQYFGPGTRLLVL.

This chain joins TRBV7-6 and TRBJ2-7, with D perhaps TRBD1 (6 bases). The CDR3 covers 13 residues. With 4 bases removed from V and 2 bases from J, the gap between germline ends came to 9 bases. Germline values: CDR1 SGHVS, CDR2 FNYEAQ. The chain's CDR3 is CASSWDTTYEQYF. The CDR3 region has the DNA TGTGCCAGCAGCTGGGACACCACCTACGAGCAGTACTTC.

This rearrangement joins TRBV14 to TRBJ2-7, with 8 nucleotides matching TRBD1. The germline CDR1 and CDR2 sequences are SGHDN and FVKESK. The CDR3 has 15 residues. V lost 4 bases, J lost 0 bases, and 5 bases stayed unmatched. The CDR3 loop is CASSRGTGPSYEQYF. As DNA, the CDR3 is TGTGCCAGCAGCCGAGGGACAGGTCCCTCCTACGAGCAGTACTTC.

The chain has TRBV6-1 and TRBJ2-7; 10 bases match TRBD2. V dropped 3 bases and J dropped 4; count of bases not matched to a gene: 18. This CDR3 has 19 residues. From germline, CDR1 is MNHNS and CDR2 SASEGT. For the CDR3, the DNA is TGTGCCAGCAGTGATTGGGGACTAGCGAGGGGGGGGAGTCTTTACGAGCAGTACTTC. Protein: CASSDWGLARGGSLYEQYF.

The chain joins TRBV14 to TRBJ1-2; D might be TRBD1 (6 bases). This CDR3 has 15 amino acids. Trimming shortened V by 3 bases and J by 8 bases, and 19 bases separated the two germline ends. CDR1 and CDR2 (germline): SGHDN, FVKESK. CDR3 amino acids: CASSQVDSLLYGYTF. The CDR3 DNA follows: TGTGCCAGCAGCCAGGTGGACAGCCTCCTCTACGGCTACACCTTC. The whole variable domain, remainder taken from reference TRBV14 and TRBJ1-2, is EAGVTQFPSHSVIEKGQTVTLRCDPISGHDNLYWYRRVMGKEIKFLLHFVKESKQDESGMPNNRFLAERTGGTYSTLKVQPAELEDSGVYFCASSQVDSLLYGYTFGSGTRLTVV.

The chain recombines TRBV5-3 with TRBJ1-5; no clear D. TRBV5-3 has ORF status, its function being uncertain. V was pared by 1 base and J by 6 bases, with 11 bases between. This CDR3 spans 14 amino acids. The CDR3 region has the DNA TGTGCCAGAAGCTTGTTTCCTAATTCTCAGCCCCAGCATTTT. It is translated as CARSLFPNSQPQHF.

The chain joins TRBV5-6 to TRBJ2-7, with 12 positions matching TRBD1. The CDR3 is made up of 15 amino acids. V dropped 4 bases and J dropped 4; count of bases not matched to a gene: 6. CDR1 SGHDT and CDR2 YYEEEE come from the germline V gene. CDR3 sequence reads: CASSREGQGAYEQYF. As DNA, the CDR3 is TGTGCCAGCAGCCGAGAGGGACAGGGGGCGTACGAGCAGTACTTC.

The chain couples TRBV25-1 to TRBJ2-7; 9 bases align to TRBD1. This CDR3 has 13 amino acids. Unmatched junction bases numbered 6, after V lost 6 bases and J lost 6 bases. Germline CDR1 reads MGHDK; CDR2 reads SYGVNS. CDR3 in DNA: TGTGCCAGCAGAAGGGACAGGGCCAGCGAGCAGTACTTC. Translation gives CASRRDRASEQYF.

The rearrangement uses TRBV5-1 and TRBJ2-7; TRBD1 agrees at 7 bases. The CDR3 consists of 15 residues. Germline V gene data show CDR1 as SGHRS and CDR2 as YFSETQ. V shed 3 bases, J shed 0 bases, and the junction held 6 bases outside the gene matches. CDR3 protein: CASSSGDRTSYEQYV. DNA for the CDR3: TGCGCCAGCAGCTCCGGGGACAGAACCTCCTACGAGCAGTACGTC.

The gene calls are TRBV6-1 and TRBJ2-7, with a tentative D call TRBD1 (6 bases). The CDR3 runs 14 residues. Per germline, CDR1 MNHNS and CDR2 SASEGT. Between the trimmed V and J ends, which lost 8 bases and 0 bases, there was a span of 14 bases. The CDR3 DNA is TGTGCCAGCGGGGGCACGACAATCTCCTACGAGCAGTACTTC. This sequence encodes CASGGTTISYEQYF.

The CDR3 DNA reads TGCGCCAGCAGCCAAGATAAGGCGGACCTAGGGAGCGGGGAGCTGTTTTTT. As protein: CASSQDKADLGSGELFF. The chain combines TRBV4-3 with TRBJ2-2; D perhaps matches TRBD2 (5 bases). Trimming pared 0 bases from V and 7 bases from J, leaving 18 bases between. The CDR3 has 17 residues. Germline V gene data show CDR1 as LGHNA and CDR2 as YSLEER.

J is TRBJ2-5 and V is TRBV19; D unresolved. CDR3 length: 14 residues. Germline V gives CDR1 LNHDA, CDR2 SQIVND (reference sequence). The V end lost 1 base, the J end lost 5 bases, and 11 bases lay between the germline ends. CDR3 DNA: TGTGCCAGTAGTATAGGTGGAGCAAGGGAGACCCAGTACTTC. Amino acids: CASSIGGARETQYF.